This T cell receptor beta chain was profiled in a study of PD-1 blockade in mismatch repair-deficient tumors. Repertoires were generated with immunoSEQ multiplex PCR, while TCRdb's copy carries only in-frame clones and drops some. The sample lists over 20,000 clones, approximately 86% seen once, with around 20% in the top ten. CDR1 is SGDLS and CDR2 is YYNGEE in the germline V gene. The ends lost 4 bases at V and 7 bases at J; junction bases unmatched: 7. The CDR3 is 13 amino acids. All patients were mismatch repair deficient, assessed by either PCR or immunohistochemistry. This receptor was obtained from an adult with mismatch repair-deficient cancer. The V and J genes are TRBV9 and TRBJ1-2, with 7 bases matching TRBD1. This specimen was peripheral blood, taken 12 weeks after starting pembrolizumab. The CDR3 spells CASSPGTVSGYTF. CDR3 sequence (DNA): TGTGCCAGCAGCCCCGGGACAGTAAGTGGCTACACCTTC.